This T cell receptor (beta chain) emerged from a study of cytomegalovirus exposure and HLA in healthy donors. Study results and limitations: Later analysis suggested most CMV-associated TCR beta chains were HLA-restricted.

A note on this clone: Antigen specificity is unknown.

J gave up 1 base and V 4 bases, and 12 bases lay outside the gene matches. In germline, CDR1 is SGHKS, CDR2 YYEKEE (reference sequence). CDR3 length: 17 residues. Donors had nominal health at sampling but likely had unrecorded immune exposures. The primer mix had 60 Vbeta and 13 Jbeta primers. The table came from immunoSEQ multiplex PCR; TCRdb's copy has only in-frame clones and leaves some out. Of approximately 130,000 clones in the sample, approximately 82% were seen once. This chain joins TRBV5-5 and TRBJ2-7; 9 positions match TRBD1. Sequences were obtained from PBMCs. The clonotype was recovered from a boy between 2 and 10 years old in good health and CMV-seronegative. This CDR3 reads CASSQTGQGMASYEQYV. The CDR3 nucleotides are TGTGCCAGCAGCCAAACGGGACAGGGTATGGCGTCCTACGAGCAGTACGTC.